This TCR beta chain was recovered during a study of T cells in Graves' hyperthyroidism and ophthalmopathy. Study-level background: Upon initial diagnosis and before any treatment, peripheral blood was collected.

This clonotype was counted at least ten times. Researchers took RNA transcripts and amplified the TCR beta CDR3 regions from them. TCR CDR3 regions were first amplified by RT-PCR with HTBI primers. TCRdb re-called the multiplex PCR reads through MiXCR, storing one row per CDR3 protein. The table shows about half a million distinct CDR3 sequences, with about 16% occurring only once. CDR1 and CDR2 (germline): MNHNS, SASEGT. This CDR3 spans 16 amino acids. V shed 6 bases, J shed 0 bases, and the junction held 7 bases outside the gene matches. Uncontrolled infection, other autoimmune disease, pregnancy and lactation each barred patients from inclusion.

The TCR originated in a woman aged 25-40 years with Graves' ophthalmopathy. The genes are TRBV6-1 and TRBJ1-4; 7 positions match TRBD1. The sequenced sample consisted of blood. CDR3 bases: TGTGCCAGCAGACACAGGGGTTATGCAACTAATGAAAAACTGTTTTTT. Protein product: CASRHRGYATNEKLFF.